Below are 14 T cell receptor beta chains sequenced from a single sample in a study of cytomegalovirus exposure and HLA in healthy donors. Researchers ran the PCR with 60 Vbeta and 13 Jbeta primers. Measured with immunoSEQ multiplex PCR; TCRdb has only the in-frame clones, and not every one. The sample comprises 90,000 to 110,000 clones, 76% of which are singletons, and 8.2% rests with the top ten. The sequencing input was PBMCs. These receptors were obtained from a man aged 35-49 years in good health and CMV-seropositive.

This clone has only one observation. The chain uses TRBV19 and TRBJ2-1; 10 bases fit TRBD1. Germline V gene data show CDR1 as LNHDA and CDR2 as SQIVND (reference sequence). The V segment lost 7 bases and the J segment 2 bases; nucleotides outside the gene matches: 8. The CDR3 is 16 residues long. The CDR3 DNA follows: TGTGCCAGTACTCCCGGCGGACAGGGGGCCTACAATGAGCAGTTCTTC. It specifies CASTPGGQGAYNEQFF.

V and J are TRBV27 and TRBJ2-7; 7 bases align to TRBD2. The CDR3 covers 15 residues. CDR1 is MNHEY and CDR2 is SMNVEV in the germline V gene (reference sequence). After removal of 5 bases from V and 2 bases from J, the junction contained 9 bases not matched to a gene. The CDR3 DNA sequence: TGTGCCAGCAGTCCCCTCAGCGGGAACGCCTACGAGCAGTACTTC. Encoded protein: CASSPLSGNAYEQYF.

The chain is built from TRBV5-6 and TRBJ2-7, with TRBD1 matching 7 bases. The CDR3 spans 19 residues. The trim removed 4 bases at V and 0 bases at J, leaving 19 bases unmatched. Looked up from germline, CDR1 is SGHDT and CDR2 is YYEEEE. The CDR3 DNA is TGTGCCAGCAGCCCGCGAAGAGCCCAACAGGGGTCGAGCTCCTACGAGCAGTACTTC. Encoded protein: CASSPRRAQQGSSSYEQYF.

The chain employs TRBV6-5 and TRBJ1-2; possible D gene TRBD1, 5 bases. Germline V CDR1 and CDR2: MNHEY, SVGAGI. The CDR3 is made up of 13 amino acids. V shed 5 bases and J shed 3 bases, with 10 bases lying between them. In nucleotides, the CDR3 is TGTGCCAGCAGTCCCGACAGTTACTATGGCTACACCTTC. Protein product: CASSPDSYYGYTF.

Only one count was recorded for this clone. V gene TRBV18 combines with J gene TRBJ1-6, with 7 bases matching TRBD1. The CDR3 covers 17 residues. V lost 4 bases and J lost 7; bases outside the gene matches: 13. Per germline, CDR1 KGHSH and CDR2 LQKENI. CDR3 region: CASSLKSSEGANSPLHF. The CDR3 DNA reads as TGTGCCAGCTCACTAAAATCGTCCGAGGGGGCGAATTCACCCCTCCACTTT.

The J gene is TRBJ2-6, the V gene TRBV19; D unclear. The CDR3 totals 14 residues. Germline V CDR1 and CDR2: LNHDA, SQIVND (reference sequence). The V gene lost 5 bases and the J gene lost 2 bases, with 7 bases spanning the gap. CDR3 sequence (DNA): TGTGCCAGTAGTCCAACAGCTGGGGCCAACGTCCTGACTTTC. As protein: CASSPTAGANVLTF.

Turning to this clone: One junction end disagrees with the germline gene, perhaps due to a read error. The CDR3 DNA is TGTGCCAGCAGCCAGCTAGCGGGAGTGGCCAAAAACAGTCAGTACTTC. Its protein is CASSQLAGVAKNSQYF. V usage is TRBV4-2 and J usage is TRBJ2-4, with 10 positions matching TRBD2. The CDR3 loop spans 16 amino acids. The germline CDR1 and CDR2 sequences are LGHNA and YNFKEQ.

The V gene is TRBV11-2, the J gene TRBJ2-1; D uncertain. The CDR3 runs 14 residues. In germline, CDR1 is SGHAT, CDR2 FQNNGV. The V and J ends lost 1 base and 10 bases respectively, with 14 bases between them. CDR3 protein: CASSLALGPAEQFF. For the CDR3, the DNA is TGTGCCAGCAGCTTAGCCCTAGGTCCGGCGGAGCAGTTCTTC.

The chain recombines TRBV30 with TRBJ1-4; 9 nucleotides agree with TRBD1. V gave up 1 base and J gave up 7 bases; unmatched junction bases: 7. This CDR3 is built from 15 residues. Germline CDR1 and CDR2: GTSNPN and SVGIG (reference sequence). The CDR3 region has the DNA TGTGCCTGGAGTGCAAACAGGGGGCTCGGTGAAAAACTGTTTTTT. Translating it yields CAWSANRGLGEKLFF.

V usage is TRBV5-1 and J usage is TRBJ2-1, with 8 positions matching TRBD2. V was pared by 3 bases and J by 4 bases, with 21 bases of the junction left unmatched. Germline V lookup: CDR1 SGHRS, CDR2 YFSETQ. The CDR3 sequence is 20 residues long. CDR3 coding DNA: TGCGCCAGCAGCTCCCGGGGGGGCTGGGAGAGGACTCATACATACAATGAGCAGTTCTTC. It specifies CASSSRGGWERTHTYNEQFF.

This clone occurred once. CDR3 in DNA: TGTGCCAGCAGCAACGGTCGGATCCGGGACAGGGGGCATGAGCAGTACTTC. Protein sequence: CASSNGRIRDRGHEQYF. This chain links TRBV21-1 with TRBJ2-7; the listed D gene, TRBD1, was not tested against the DNA. TRBV21-1 is classified as a pseudogene. The CDR3 covers 17 residues.

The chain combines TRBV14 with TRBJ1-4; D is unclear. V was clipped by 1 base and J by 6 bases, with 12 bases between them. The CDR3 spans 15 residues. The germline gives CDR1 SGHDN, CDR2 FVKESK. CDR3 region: CASSQGIIRDEKLFF. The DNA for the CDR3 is TGTGCCAGCAGCCAAGGAATAATTCGGGATGAAAAACTGTTTTTT.

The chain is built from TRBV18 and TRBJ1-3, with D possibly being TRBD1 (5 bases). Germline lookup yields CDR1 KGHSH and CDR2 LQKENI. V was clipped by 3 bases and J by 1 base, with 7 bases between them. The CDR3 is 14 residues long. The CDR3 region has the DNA TGTGCCAGCTCACCCAACAGGTCTGGAAACACCATATATTTT. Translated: CASSPNRSGNTIYF.

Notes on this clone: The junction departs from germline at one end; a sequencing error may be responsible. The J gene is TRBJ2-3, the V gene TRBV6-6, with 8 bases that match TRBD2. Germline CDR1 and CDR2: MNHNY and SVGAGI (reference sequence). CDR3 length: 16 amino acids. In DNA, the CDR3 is TGTGCCAGCAGTAACTCGGCGGGAGGCTTGGTTGATACGCAGTATTTT. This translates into CASSNSAGGLVDTQYF.